This T cell receptor (beta chain) was sequenced for a study of Ad26.COV2.S vaccination and SARS-CoV-2 variants. Study background: Once, or twice with 56 days between doses, Ad26.COV2.S was given intramuscularly. Study-wide results and limits: CD8+ and CD4+ T cells specific for spike reportedly responded with substantial breadth after vaccination.

With regard to this clone: As yet, its antigen is unknown.

J gave up 9 bases and V 8 bases, and 11 bases lay outside the gene matches. The CDR3 runs 13 residues. The protocol was immunoSEQ multiplex PCR, while the TCRdb copy is restricted to in-frame clones and leaves out a portion. The sample carries roughly 350,000 clones, approximately 86% recorded once. Treatment meaning: some 20 received Ad26.COV2.S at low or high dose, single or two shots; about 5 received placebo; per-sample allocation not given. Day 63 following the first vaccine or placebo injection was when the samples were taken. Specimen: peripheral blood, collected in a trial of Ad26.COV2.S vaccine versus placebo. The source is a person aged 18-60 years who received the Ad26.COV2.S COVID-19 vaccine or a placebo. The genes are TRBV12-3 or TRBV12-4 and TRBJ2-5; 8 bases map to TRBD2. CDR3: CASAGGGSRAQYF. CDR3 DNA: TGTGCCAGCGCCGGGGGGGGATCGCGGGCCCAGTACTTC.